The clone carrying this TCR beta chain came up many times. Method: immunoSEQ multiplex PCR; TCRdb's copy keeps in-frame clones and lacks some. The table lists 150,000 or so clones, approximately 93% of them singletons. This sample stems from a study of control samples from healthy donors and cancer patients. This CDR3 region has 13 residues. V dropped 5 bases and J dropped 6; count of bases not matched to a gene: 4. Germline CDR1 reads MRHNA; CDR2 reads SNTAGT. This receptor was obtained from a man between 18 and 29 years old in good health. The sequenced material came from blood. The genes are TRBV6-4 and TRBJ2-1; 7 bases map to TRBD2. CDR3 amino acids: CASSPGTTNEQFF. The CDR3 DNA reads as TGTGCCAGCAGTCCCGGGACTACCAATGAGCAGTTCTTC.